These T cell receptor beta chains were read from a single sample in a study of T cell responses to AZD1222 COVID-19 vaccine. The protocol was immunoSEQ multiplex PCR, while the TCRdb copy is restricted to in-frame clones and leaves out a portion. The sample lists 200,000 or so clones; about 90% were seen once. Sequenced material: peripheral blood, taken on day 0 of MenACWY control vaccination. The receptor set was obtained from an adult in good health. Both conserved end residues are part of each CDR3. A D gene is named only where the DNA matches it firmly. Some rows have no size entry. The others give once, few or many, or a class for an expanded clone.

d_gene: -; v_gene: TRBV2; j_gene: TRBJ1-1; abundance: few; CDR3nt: TGTGCCAGCAGTAGCCCGGGACTTCAGGAGAACACTGAAGCTTTCTTT; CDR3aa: CASSSPGLQENTEAFF
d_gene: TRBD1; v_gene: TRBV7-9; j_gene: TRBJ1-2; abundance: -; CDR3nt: TGTGCCAGCATCGATGGACAGGTCGGTGGCTACACCTTC; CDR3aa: CASIDGQVGGYTF
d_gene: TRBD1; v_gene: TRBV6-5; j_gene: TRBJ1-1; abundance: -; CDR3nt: TGTGCCAGCAGTTCTCTCGGACAGGCGGGCACTGAAGCTTTCTTT; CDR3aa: CASSSLGQAGTEAFF
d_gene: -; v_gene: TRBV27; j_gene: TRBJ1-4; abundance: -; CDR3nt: TGTGCCAGCAGTTGGACACTCCTTGGAAAACTGTTTTTT; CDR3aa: CASSWTLLGKLFF
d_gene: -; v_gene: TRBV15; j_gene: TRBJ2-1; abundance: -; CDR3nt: TGTGCCACCAGCAGAGATAGACTCCAAGGGGCCTACAATGAGCAGTTCTTC; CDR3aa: CATSRDRLQGAYNEQFF
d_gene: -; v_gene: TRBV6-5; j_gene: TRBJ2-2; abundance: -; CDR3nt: TGTGCCAGCATATCGGCCCATTTCACCACCGGGGAGCTGTTTTTT; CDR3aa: CASISAHFTTGELFF
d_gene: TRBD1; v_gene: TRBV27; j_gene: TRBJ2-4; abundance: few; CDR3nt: TGTGCCAGCAGTTTATGGGACAGGGAAGCCAAAAACATTCAGTACTTC; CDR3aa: CASSLWDREAKNIQYF
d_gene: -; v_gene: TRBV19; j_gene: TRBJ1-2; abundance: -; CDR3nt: TGTGCCACTGTGACCGTTTTGAGGGGCTACACCTTC; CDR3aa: CATVTVLRGYTF
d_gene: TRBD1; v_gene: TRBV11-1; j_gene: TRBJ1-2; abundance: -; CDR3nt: TGTGCCAGCAGCGGGACAGGGAACTATGGCTACACCTTC; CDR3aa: CASSGTGNYGYTF
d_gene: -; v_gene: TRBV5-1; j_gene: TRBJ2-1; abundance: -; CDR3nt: TGCGCCAGCAGCTTGCGGTATGAGCAGTTCTTC; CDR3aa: CASSLRYEQFF
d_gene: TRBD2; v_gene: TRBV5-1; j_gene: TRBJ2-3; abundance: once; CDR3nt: TGCGCCAGCAGCTTGTGGGGGGCTAGCGGGGCCCTGGGCACAGATACGCAGTATTTT; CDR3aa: CASSLWGASGALGTDTQYF
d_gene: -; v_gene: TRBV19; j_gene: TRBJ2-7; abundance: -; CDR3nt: TGTGCCAGTAGTATTCAGGGGGAGGGCCTGTACGAGCAGTACTTC; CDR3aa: CASSIQGEGLYEQYF
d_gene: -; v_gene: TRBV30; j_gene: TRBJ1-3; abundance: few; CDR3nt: TGTGCCTGGAGTGTACAGTCTGGAAACACCATATATTTT; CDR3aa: CAWSVQSGNTIYF
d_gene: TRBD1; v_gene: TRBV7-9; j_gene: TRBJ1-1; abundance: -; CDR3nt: TGTGCCAGCAGCTCGACCGGGACAGGGGGTGACACTGAAGCTTTCTTT; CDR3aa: CASSSTGTGGDTEAFF
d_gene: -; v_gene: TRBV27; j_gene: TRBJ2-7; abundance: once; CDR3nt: TGTGCCAGCAGTTTAAGTCAGACTGATTACGAGCAGTACTTC; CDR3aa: CASSLSQTDYEQYF
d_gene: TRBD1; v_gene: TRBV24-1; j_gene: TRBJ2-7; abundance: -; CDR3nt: TGTGCCACCAGTGATTCCGGGACAGGGTCCTACGAGCAGTACTTC; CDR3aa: CATSDSGTGSYEQYF
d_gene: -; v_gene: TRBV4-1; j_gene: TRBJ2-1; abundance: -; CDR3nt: TGCGCCAGCAGCCGGGTAGTGGCAGTCTACAATGAGCAGTTCTTC; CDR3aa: CASSRVVAVYNEQFF
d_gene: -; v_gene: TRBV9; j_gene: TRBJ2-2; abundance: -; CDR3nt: TGTGCCAGCAGCGTACCCGGCCGGGAGCTGTTTTTT; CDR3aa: CASSVPGRELFF
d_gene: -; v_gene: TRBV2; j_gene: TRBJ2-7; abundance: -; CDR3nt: TGTGCCAGCAGCACACTCAAGAGCAGGGGCCTTGAGCCTCCGAGCTCCTACGAGCAGTACTTC; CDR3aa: CASSTLKSRGLEPPSSYEQYF
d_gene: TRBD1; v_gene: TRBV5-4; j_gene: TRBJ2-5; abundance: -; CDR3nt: TGTGCCAGCAGCTTCCCGGGACAGGGGGCGACTGAGACCCAGTACTTC; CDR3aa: CASSFPGQGATETQYF
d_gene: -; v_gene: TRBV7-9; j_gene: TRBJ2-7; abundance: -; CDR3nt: TGTGCCAGCAGCTTAGGGGACATTACAGACGAGCAGTACTTC; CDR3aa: CASSLGDITDEQYF
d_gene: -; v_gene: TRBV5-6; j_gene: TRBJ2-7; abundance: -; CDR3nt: TGTGCCAGCAGCAGAAGATCGGGGGCCCTCTACGAGCAGTACTTC; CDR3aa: CASSRRSGALYEQYF
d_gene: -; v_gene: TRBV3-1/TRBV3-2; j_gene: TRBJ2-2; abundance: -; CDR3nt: TGTGCCAGCAGCCAAGGACTAGTGAACACCGGGGAGCTGTTTTTT; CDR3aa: CASSQGLVNTGELFF
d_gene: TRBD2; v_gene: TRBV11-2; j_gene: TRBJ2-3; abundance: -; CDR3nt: TGTGCCAGCAGCTTCGTCCTAGCGGGCACAGATACGCAGTATTTT; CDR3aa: CASSFVLAGTDTQYF
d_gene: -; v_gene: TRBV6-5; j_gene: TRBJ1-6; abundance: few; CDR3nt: TGTGCCAGCGTCCCTCAGGGGATCCATTCACCCCTCCACTTT; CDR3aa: CASVPQGIHSPLHF
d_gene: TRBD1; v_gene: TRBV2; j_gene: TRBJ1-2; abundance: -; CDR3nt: TGTGCCAGCAGTGGAGACAGGGGGAATGGCTACACCTTC; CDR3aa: CASSGDRGNGYTF
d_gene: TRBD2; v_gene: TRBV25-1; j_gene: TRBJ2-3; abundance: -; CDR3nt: TGTGCCAGCAGTGAAGATGTAGCGGGGAACCGGGATACGCAGTATTTT; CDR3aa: CASSEDVAGNRDTQYF
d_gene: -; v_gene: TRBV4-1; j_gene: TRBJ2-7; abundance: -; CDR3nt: TGCGCCAGCAGCCAAGACAGGGGGGGGATAATTTACGAGCAGTACTTC; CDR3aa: CASSQDRGGIIYEQYF
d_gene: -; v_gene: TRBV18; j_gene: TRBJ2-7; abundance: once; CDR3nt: TGTGCCAGCTCACCACCATTAGCGGCCGCCTACGAGCAGTACTTC; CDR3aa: CASSPPLAAAYEQYF
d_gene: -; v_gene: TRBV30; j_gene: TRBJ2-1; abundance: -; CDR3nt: TGTGCCTGGAGTGTACAAAGACGGGGGGCGGTGTTCTTC; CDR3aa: CAWSVQRRGAVFF
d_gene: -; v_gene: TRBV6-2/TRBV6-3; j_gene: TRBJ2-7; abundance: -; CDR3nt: TGTGCCAGCAGTTGGGAGGGGGGGACCTACGAGCAGTACTTC; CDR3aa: CASSWEGGTYEQYF
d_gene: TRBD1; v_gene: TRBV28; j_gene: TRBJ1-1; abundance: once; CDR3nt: TGTGCCAGCAGTCAACCTACAGGGGTCACTGAAGCTTTCTTT; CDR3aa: CASSQPTGVTEAFF
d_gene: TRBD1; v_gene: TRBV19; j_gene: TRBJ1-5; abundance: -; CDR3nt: TGTGCCAGTAACCGAGACAGGGGTAATGTTAATCAGCCCCAGCATTTT; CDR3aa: CASNRDRGNVNQPQHF
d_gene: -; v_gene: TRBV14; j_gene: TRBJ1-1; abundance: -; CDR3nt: TGTGCCAGCAGCCAAGAGACAGAAGGGGAAGCTTTCTTT; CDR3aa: CASSQETEGEAFF
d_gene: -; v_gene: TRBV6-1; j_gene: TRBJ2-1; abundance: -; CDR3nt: TGTGCCAGCAGTGATGGACTACTCGGAGAGCAGTTCTTC; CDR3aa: CASSDGLLGEQFF
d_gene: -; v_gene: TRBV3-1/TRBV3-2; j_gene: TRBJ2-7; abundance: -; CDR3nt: TGTGCCAGCAGCCTAGATTACGAGCAGTACTTC; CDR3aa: CASSLDYEQYF
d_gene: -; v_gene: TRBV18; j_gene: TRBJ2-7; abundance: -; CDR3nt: TGTGCCAGCTCACCTATGGGGAACTACGAGCAGTACTTC; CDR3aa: CASSPMGNYEQYF
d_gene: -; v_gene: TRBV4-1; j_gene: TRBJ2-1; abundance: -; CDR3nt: TGCGCCAGCAGCCAAGTCCAGGGGCGGAATGAGCAGTTCTTC; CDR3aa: CASSQVQGRNEQFF
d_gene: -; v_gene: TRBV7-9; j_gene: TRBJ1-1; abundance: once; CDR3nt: TGTGCCAGCAGCTTGTCCGAGAACACTGAAGCTTTCTTT; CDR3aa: CASSLSENTEAFF
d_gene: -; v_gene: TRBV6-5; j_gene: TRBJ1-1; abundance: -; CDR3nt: TGTGCCAGCAGTTGGGGGGGGATGAACACTGAAGCTTTCTTT; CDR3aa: CASSWGGMNTEAFF
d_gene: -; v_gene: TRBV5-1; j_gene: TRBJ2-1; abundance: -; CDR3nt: TGCGCCAGCAGCTTGGGACAGGTTGACTACAATGAGCAGTTCTTC; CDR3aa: CASSLGQVDYNEQFF
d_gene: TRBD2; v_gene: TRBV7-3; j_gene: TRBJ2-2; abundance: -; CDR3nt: TGTGCCAGCAGCTTAGCGGGAGGCGGGACCGGGGAGCTGTTTTTT; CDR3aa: CASSLAGGGTGELFF
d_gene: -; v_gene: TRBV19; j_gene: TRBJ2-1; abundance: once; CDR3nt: TGTGCCAGTAGTCTCCGCCTTGAGCAGTTCTTC; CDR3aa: CASSLRLEQFF
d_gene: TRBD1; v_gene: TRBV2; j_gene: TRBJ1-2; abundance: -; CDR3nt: TGTGCCAGCAGTGTGGGACAGGGAGGCTATGGCTACACCTTC; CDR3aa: CASSVGQGGYGYTF
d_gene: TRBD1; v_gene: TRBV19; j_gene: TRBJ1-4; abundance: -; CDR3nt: TGTGCCAGTAGAGGACAGGGGGCGCAATTTGGAGAAAAACTGTTTTTT; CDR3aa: CASRGQGAQFGEKLFF
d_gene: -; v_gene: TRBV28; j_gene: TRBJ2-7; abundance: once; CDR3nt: TGTGCCAGCAGTTCGACCACCCAGGGATACGAGCAGTACTTC; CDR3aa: CASSSTTQGYEQYF
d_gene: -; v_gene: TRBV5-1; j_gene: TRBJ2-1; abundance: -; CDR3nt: TGCGCCAGTACAGGGCTGCGGAGCAACTACAATGAGCAGTTCTTC; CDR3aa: CASTGLRSNYNEQFF
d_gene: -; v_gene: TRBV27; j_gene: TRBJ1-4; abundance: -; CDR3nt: TGTGCCAGCGGGGCGGTGTCAACTAATGAAAAACTGTTTTTT; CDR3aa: CASGAVSTNEKLFF
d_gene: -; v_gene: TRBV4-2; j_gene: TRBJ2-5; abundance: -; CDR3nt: TGTGCCAGCAGCCAAGTGGGGGGTGGAGAGACCCAGTACTTC; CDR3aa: CASSQVGGGETQYF
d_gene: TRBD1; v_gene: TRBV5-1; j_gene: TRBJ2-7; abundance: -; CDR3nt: TGCGCCAGCAGCTCCACGACAGGGGGATTTCAGTACTTC; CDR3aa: CASSSTTGGFQYF
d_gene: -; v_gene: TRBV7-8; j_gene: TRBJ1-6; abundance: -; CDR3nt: TGTGCCAGCAGCTTCGTTCAGTATAATTCACCCCTCCACTTT; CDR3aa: CASSFVQYNSPLHF
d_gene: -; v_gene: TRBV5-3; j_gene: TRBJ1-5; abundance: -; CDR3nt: TGTGCCAGCCGAGGGGGGAATCAGCCCCAGCATTTT; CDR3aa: CASRGGNQPQHF
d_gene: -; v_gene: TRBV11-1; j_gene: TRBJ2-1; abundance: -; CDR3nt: TGTGCCAGCAGTCAAGGGCTACTTAAGTTCTTC; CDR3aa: CASSQGLLKFF
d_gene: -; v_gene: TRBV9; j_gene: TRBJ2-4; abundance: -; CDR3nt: TGTGCCAGCAGCGCCAGCGGAGAAAACATTCAGTACTTC; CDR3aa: CASSASGENIQYF
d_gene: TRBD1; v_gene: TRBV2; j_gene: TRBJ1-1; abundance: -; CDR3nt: TGTGCCAGCAGTGTTTTGACAGGGGGCACTGAAGCTTTCTTT; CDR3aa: CASSVLTGGTEAFF
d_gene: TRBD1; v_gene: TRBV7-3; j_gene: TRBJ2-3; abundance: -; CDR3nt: TGTGCCAGCAGCTTAAGACAGGGGGGCACAGATACGCAGTATTTT; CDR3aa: CASSLRQGGTDTQYF
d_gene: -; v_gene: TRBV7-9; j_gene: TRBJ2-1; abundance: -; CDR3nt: TGTGCCAGCAGCTTAGGAAGGGGGGTTGAGCAGTTCTTC; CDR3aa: CASSLGRGVEQFF
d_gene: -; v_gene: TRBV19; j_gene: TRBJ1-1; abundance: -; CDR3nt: TGTGCCAGTAGTGGGTTGGGGGCCACGAACACTGAAGCTTTCTTT; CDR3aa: CASSGLGATNTEAFF
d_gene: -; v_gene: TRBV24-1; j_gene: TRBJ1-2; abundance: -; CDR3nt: TGTGCCACCAGTCCGGGGACGAATGGCTACACCTTC; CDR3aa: CATSPGTNGYTF